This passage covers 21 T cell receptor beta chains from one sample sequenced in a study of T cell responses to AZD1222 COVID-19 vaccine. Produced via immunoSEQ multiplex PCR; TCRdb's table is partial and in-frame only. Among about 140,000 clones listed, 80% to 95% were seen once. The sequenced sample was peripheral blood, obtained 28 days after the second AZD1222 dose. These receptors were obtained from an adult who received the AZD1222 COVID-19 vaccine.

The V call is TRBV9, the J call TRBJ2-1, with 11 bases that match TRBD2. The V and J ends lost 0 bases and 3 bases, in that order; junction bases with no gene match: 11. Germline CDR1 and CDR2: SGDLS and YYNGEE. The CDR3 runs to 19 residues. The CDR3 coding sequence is TGTGCCAGCAGCGTAGCTCTAGCGGGAGGCTCGGCCTACTACAATGAGCAGTTCTTC. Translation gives CASSVALAGGSAYYNEQFF. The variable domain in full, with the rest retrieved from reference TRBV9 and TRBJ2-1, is DSGVTQTPKHLITATGQRVTLRCSPRSGDLSVYWYQQSLDQGLQFLIQYYNGEERAKGNILERFSAQQFPDLHSELNLSSLELGDSALYFCASSVALAGGSAYYNEQFFGPGTRLTVL.

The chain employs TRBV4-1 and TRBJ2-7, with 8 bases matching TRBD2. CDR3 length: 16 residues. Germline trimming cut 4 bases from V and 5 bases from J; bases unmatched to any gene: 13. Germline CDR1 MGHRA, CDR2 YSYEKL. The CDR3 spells CASSPTSAGGSHEQYF. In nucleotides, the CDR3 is TGCGCCAGCAGCCCCACCTCCGCGGGGGGTTCCCACGAGCAGTACTTC.

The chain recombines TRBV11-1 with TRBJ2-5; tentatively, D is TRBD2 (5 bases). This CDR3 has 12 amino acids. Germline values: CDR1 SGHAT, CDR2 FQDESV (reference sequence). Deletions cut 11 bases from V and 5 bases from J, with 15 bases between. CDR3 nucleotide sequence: TGTGCCTCGAGTTCAGGAGGCGAGACCCAGTACTTC. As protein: CASSSGGETQYF.

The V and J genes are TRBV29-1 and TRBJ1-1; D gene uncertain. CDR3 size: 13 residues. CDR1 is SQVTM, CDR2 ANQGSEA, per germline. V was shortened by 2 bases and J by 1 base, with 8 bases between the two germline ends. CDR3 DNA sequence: TGCAGCGTTGAATTGGGGAGGAACACTGAAGCTTTCTTT. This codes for CSVELGRNTEAFF.

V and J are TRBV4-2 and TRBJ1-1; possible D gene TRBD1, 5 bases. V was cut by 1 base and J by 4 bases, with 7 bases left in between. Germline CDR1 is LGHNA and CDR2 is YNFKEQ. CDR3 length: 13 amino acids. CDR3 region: CASSQAGATEAFF. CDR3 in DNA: TGTGCCAGCAGCCAAGCCGGGGCCACTGAAGCTTTCTTT.

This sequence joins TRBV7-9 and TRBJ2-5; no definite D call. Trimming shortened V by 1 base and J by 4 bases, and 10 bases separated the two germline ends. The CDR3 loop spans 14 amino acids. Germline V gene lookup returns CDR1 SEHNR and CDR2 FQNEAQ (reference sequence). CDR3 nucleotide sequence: TGTGCCAGCAGCTTAGTGGGCAGCCGAGAGACCCAGTACTTC. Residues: CASSLVGSRETQYF.

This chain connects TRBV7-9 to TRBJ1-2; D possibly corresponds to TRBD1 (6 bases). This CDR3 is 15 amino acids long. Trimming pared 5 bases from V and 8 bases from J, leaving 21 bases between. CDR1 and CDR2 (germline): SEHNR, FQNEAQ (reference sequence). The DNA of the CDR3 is TGTGCCAGCAGCCCGCGGACAGCCACCTATTGGGGCTACACCTTC. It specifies CASSPRTATYWGYTF.

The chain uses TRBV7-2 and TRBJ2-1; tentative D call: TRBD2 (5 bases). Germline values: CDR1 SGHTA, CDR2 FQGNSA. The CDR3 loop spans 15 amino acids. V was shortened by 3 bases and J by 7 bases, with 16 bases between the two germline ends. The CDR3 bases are TGTGCCAGCAGCTTGAACCCTAGCCGTGGGAATGAGCAGTTCTTC. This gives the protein CASSLNPSRGNEQFF.

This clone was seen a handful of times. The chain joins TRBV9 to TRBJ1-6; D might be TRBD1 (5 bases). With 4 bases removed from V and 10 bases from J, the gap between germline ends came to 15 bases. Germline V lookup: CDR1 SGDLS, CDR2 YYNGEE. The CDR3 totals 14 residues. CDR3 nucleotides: TGTGCCAGCAGCTTAACGGAAGGGGTCTCACCCCTCCACTTT. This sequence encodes CASSLTEGVSPLHF.

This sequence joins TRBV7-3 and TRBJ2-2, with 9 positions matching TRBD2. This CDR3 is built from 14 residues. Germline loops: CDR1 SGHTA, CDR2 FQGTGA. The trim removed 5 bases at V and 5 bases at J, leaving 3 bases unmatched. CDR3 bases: TGTGCCAGCAGCCAGGGACTAGCTACCGGGGAGCTGTTTTTT. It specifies CASSQGLATGELFF.

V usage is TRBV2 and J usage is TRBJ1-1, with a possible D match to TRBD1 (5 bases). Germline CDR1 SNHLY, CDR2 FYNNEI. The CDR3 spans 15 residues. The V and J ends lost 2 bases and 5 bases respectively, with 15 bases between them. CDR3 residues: CASSELTGPRTEAFF. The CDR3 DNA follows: TGTGCCAGCAGTGAATTGACGGGGCCGCGAACTGAAGCTTTCTTT.

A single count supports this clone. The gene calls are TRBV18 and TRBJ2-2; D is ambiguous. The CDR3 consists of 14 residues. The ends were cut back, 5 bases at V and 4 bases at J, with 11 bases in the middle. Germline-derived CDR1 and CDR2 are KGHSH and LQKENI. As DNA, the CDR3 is TGTGCCAGCTCAACAGAGTCCAGCACCGGGGAGCTGTTTTTT. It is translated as CASSTESSTGELFF.

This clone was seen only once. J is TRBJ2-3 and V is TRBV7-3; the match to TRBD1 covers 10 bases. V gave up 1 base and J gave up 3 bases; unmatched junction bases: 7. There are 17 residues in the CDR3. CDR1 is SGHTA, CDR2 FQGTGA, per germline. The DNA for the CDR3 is TGTGCCAGCAGCTTAAGCGGGACAGGGGAGTTGACAGATACGCAGTATTTT. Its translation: CASSLSGTGELTDTQYF.

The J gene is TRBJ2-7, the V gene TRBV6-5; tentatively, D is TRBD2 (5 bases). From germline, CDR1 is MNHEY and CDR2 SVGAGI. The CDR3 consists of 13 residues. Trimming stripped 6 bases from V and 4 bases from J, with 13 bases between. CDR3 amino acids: CASSPPGGYEQYF. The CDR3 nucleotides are TGTGCCAGCAGCCCCCCTGGCGGGTACGAGCAGTACTTC.

This CDR3 is CASSPQTGLTGNTIYF. In DNA form, the CDR3 reads TGTGCCAGCTCACCTCAGACAGGGCTTACTGGAAACACCATATATTTT. V is TRBV18 and J is TRBJ1-3, with 7 bases identical to TRBD1. The germline V gene encodes CDR1 KGHSH and CDR2 LQKENI. The length of the CDR3 is 16 residues. Unmatched junction bases numbered 7, after V lost 3 bases and J lost 2 bases.

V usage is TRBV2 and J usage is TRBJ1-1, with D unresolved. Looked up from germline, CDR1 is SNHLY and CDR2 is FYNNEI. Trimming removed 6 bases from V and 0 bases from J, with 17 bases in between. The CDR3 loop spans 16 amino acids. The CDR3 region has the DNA TGTGCCAGCAGGGACCGAGGGATAATAATGAACACTGAAGCTTTCTTT. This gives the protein CASRDRGIIMNTEAFF. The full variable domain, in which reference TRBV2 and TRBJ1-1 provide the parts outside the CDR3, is EPEVTQTPSHQVTQMGQEVILRCVPISNHLYFYWYRQILGQKVEFLVSFYNNEISEKSEIFDDQFSVERPDGSNFTLKIRSTKLEDSAMYFCASRDRGIIMNTEAFFGQGTRLTVV.

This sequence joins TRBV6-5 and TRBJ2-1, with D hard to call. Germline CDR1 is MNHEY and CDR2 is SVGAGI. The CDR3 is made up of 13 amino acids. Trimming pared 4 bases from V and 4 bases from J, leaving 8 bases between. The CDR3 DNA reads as TGTGCCAGCAGTTCCCTGGGGTACAATGAGCAGTTCTTC. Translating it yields CASSSLGYNEQFF.

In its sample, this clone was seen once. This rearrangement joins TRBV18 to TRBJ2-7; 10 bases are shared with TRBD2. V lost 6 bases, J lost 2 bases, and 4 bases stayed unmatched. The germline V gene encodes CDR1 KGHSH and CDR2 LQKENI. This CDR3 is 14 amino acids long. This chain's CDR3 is CASSSSGGPYEQYF. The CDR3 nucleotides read TGTGCCAGCTCGTCTAGCGGGGGCCCCTACGAGCAGTACTTC.

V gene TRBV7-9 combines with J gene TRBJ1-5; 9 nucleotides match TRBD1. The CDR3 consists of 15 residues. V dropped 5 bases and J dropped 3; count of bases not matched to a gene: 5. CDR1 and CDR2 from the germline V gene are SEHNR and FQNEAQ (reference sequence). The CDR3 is CASSPQGANNQPQHF. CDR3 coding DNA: TGTGCCAGCAGCCCACAGGGGGCGAACAATCAGCCCCAGCATTTT.

The CDR3: CASSQAGGRTGEFF. The CDR3 DNA sequence: TGTGCCAGCAGCCAAGCCGGGGGGAGAACGGGAGAGTTCTTC. V and J are TRBV3-1 (or the pseudogene TRBV3-2) and TRBJ2-1, with 7 bases that match TRBD2. The CDR3 contains 14 residues. The V segment lost 1 base and the J segment 14 bases; nucleotides outside the gene matches: 11. CDR1 is LGHDT, CDR2 YNNKEL, per germline (reference sequence).

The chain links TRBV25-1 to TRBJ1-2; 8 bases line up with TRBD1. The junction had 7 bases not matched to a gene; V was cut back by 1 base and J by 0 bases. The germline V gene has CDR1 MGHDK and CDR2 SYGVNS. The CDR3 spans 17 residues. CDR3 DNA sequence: TGTGCCAGCAGTGAATCGGGACAGGATTTTCCTAACTATGGCTACACCTTC. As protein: CASSESGQDFPNYGYTF.